The 17 T cell receptor beta chains listed next were all sequenced from one sample in a study of blood T cell repertoires in COVID-19. The assay was immunoSEQ multiplex PCR, and TCRdb's table has in-frame clones only and misses some. The sample consists of 160,000 or so clones, roughly 90% of them appearing once. The specimen was peripheral blood. Source of these receptors: a man in his 60s with active or convalescent COVID-19.

V is TRBV5-4 and J is TRBJ1-1; 7 bases are a match to TRBD1. The CDR3 extends over 15 amino acids. V lost 4 bases and J lost 1; bases outside the gene matches: 7. Germline V lookup: CDR1 SGHNT, CDR2 YYREEE (reference sequence). The DNA of the CDR3 is TGTGCCAGCAGCCCTACGACAGGGCGGAACACTGAAGCTTTCTTT. Translated: CASSPTTGRNTEAFF.

The rearrangement joins TRBV6-5 to TRBJ2-5; maybe TRBD1 (6 bases). Germline lookup yields CDR1 MNHEY and CDR2 SVGAGI. CDR3 size: 16 residues. V was trimmed by 0 bases and J by 5 bases, leaving 16 bases between them. CDR3 protein: CASSYSRLGTGETQYF. The CDR3 coding sequence is TGTGCCAGCAGTTACTCGCGTCTGGGTACAGGGGAGACCCAGTACTTC.

The CDR3 DNA reads TGTGCCAGCAGTGTAAGCGGGAGGGCCTGGGAGACCCAGTACTTC. It yields the protein CASSVSGRAWETQYF. The gene calls are TRBV2 and TRBJ2-5; 10 positions match TRBD2. This CDR3 is 15 amino acids long. Germline V lookup: CDR1 SNHLY, CDR2 FYNNEI. V shed 4 bases and J 5 bases; nucleotides not matched to a gene: 7.

J is TRBJ2-7 and V is TRBV7-6; 12 bases line up with TRBD1. The length of the CDR3 is 16 residues. Germline V lookup: CDR1 SGHVS, CDR2 FNYEAQ. The ends lost 8 bases at V and 4 bases at J; junction bases unmatched: 12. The CDR3 here is CASGPPGDRGLYEQYF. The CDR3 coding sequence is TGTGCCAGCGGACCCCCTGGGGACAGGGGGCTGTACGAGCAGTACTTC.

This clone has a handful of counts. J is TRBJ1-1 and V is TRBV27, with TRBD1 matching over 7 bases. Trimming cost V 5 bases and J 12 bases; bases outside gene matches: 12. The germline CDR1 and CDR2 sequences are MNHEY and SMNVEV (reference sequence). The CDR3 length is 13 residues. CDR3 sequence: CASSAYDRVETFF. The CDR3 DNA follows: TGTGCCAGCAGTGCCTACGACAGGGTAGAGACTTTCTTT.

J is TRBJ2-7 and V is TRBV30; 13 positions agree with TRBD2. Germline loops: CDR1 GTSNPN, CDR2 SVGIG (reference sequence). CDR3 length: 15 amino acids. Germline trimming cut 3 bases from V and 2 bases from J; bases unmatched to any gene: 4. CDR3 coding DNA: TGTGCCTGGAGGGGGACTAGCGGGATTGCCTACGAGCAGTACTTC. Translated: CAWRGTSGIAYEQYF.

The chain is built from TRBV7-7 and TRBJ2-3, with 7 bases aligning to TRBD1. The germline V gene encodes CDR1 SSHAT and CDR2 FNYEAQ (reference sequence). V lost 2 bases to trimming and J lost 0 bases; unmatched junction nucleotides: 2. The CDR3 length is 15 residues. DNA of the CDR3: TGTGCCAGCAGCTTATCGGGACAGAGCACAGATACGCAGTATTTT. It is translated as CASSLSGQSTDTQYF. The variable domain in full, completed from reference TRBV7-7 and TRBJ2-3, reads GAGVSQSPRYKVTKRGQDVTLRCDPISSHATLYWYQQALGQGPEFLTYFNYEAQPDKSGLPSDRFSAERPEGSISTLTIQRTEQRDSAMYRCASSLSGQSTDTQYFGPGTRLTVL.

The CDR3 DNA is TGTGCCAGCAGCTCCCCCGGGACAAAATACGAGCAGTACTTC. Residues: CASSSPGTKYEQYF. The rearrangement uses TRBV11-2 and TRBJ2-7; TRBD1 is a possible D gene (6 bases). The CDR3 covers 14 residues. Germline loops: CDR1 SGHAT, CDR2 FQNNGV. With 4 bases removed from V and 4 bases from J, the gap between germline ends came to 14 bases. Looking up the rest from reference TRBV11-2 and TRBJ2-7 gives the full variable domain: EAGVAQSPRYKIIEKRQSVAFWCNPISGHATLYWYQQILGQGPKLLIQFQNNGVVDDSQLPKDRFSAERLKGVDSTLKIQPAKLEDSAVYLCASSSPGTKYEQYFGPGTRLTVT.

J is TRBJ2-2 and V is TRBV3-1 (or the pseudogene TRBV3-2), with 7 bases lining up with TRBD1. Germline CDR1 is LGHDT and CDR2 is YNNKEL (reference sequence). J lost 3 bases, V lost 3 bases, and 7 bases had no gene match. The CDR3 contains 16 residues. The CDR3 region is CASSHIGGAYTGELFF. The CDR3 bases are TGTGCCAGCAGCCATATAGGGGGCGCGTACACCGGGGAGCTGTTTTTT.

The chain is built from TRBV28 and TRBJ1-1; 8 nucleotides align to TRBD1. Germline V CDR1 and CDR2: MDHEN, SYDVKM. V shed 8 bases, J shed 4 bases, and the junction held 9 bases outside the gene matches. The CDR3 contains 14 residues. The CDR3 protein is CASSSPTGGTEAFF. CDR3 bases: TGTGCCAGCTCATCCCCTACAGGGGGCACTGAAGCTTTCTTT.

This sequence joins TRBV18 and TRBJ1-2, with D maybe TRBD1 (5 bases). CDR3 size: 16 residues. V was shortened by 3 bases and J by 2 bases, with 16 bases between the two germline ends. Per germline, CDR1 KGHSH and CDR2 LQKENI. CDR3: CASSPIPIDSNYGYTF. DNA of the CDR3: TGTGCCAGCTCACCCATCCCGATAGACAGCAACTATGGCTACACCTTC.

The chain carries TRBV27 and TRBJ2-4; tentative D call: TRBD1 (6 bases). The germline V and J ends were trimmed by 2 bases and 1 base, with 9 bases remaining between them. Per germline, CDR1 MNHEY and CDR2 SMNVEV (reference sequence). The CDR3 length is 15 residues. CDR3 residues: CASSLNRVAKNIQYF. CDR3 in DNA: TGTGCCAGCAGTTTAAACAGGGTTGCCAAAAACATTCAGTACTTC.

The chain links TRBV6-5 to TRBJ1-1, with D possibly being TRBD1 (6 bases). V was shortened by 8 bases and J by 5 bases, with 15 bases between the two germline ends. CDR1 and CDR2 from the germline V gene are MNHEY and SVGAGI. The CDR3 is 13 residues long. The CDR3 spells CASLTTGRTEAFF. For the CDR3, the DNA is TGTGCCAGCCTCACGACAGGCAGGACTGAAGCTTTCTTT.

The table lists this clone with a few counts. This chain connects TRBV12-5 to TRBJ2-7; maybe TRBD1 (5 bases). Germline V gene data show CDR1 as LGHNT and CDR2 as FRNRAP. V lost 1 base and J 5 bases, leaving 12 bases between the germline ends. CDR3 size: 14 residues. The CDR3 region is CASGLARRQHEQYF. Written as DNA, the CDR3 is TGTGCTAGTGGTTTGGCAAGGCGACAGCACGAGCAGTACTTC.

Only a few counts were recorded for this clone. V is TRBV18 and J is TRBJ2-1, with D perhaps matching TRBD2 (7 bases). V lost 4 bases and J 5 bases, leaving 12 bases between the germline ends. The CDR3 totals 14 residues. Per germline, CDR1 KGHSH and CDR2 LQKENI. The CDR3 region has the DNA TGTGCCAGCTCACTGGGGGGGCCAAACAATGAGCAGTTCTTC. It specifies CASSLGGPNNEQFF.

This chain joins TRBV4-1 and TRBJ2-4; 7 nucleotides match TRBD2. V lost 0 bases, J lost 9 bases, and 8 bases stayed unmatched. CDR3 length: 15 residues. Germline CDR1 reads MGHRA; CDR2 reads YSYEKL. CDR3 region: CASSQEGGSLSIQYF. The CDR3 DNA sequence: TGCGCCAGCAGCCAAGAGGGCGGGAGTCTGAGCATTCAGTACTTC.

J is TRBJ1-2 and V is TRBV5-1; D is perhaps TRBD1 (6 bases). This CDR3 region has 13 residues. The V end was cut by 4 bases, the J end by 3 bases, with 10 bases between. Germline V lookup: CDR1 SGHRS, CDR2 YFSETQ. The CDR3 DNA reads TGCGCCAGCAGCCGGGAGGGGGACTATGGCTACACCTTC. Protein: CASSREGDYGYTF.